This is a list of T cell receptor beta chains from one sample in a study of blood T cell repertoires in COVID-19. Profiled with immunoSEQ multiplex PCR; TCRdb holds only in-frame clones, not every one. Of 250,000 or so clones in the sample, 86% were seen once. Sequences were obtained from peripheral blood. The origin of the receptors is a man older than 75 with acute or convalescent COVID-19. The CDR3 runs from the conserved cysteine through the conserved F or W. A D gene is named only where the DNA matches it firmly. Clone sizes are given selectively: once, few, many, or a class where the clone is expanded.

clone_size	d_call	v_call	j_call	cdr3_aa
NA	NA	TRBV14	TRBJ1-1	CASSQDRVKAFF
NA	TRBD1	TRBV19	TRBJ1-5	CATTGTGGYQPQHF
few	NA	TRBV6-2/TRBV6-3	TRBJ2-5	CASSSSPGGTQYF
NA	NA	TRBV3-1/TRBV3-2	TRBJ1-3	CASSQFAGTGNTIYF
NA	TRBD2	TRBV6-5	TRBJ2-6	CASSFRGAGANVLTF
NA	NA	TRBV19	TRBJ2-7	CASGLTGTGEQYF
NA	TRBD2	TRBV6-2/TRBV6-3	TRBJ2-5	CASTPLAGEETQYF
NA	NA	TRBV6-5	TRBJ1-1	CASRPGSSNTEAFF
NA	NA	TRBV11-3	TRBJ1-5	CARDSQGGNQPQHF
NA	TRBD2	TRBV28	TRBJ2-7	CASSPPGLAGQYEQYF
NA	NA	TRBV28	TRBJ2-7	CASTMGDSSYEQYF
NA	TRBD2	TRBV7-6	TRBJ2-1	CASSLVQLAGGNEQFF
NA	NA	TRBV5-1	TRBJ1-1	CASSLWEGTEAFF
NA	NA	TRBV28	TRBJ2-3	CASHEGGRTDTQYF
few	TRBD1	TRBV7-6	TRBJ1-6	CASSLVQGASPLHF
many	NA	TRBV15	TRBJ1-3	CATSREGGIGNTIYF
NA	TRBD1	TRBV6-6	TRBJ2-2	CASSSGQGAELFF
NA	TRBD1	TRBV7-2	TRBJ2-3	CASSPGQVPDTQYF
NA	NA	TRBV5-1	TRBJ1-2	CASSFTGTSGYTF
NA	TRBD1	TRBV3-1/TRBV3-2	TRBJ1-2	CASSQEGTGRGYTF
NA	NA	TRBV28	TRBJ2-6	CASSLHLAGANVLTF
NA	TRBD1	TRBV5-1	TRBJ2-7	CASSLEGTGYYEQYF
once	TRBD2	TRBV5-1	TRBJ2-3	CASSLSGGRTDTQYF
NA	NA	TRBV19	TRBJ2-1	CASSLPGLISGNEQFF
NA	NA	TRBV2	TRBJ1-2	CASSETSQGEFGIGYTF
once	NA	TRBV6-1	TRBJ2-6	CASSEAGGVGANVLTF
NA	TRBD1	TRBV4-3	TRBJ2-7	CASSPRAGGSYEQYF
NA	NA	TRBV11-2	TRBJ1-1	CASSPGTYTEAFF
NA	NA	TRBV28	TRBJ1-5	CASSPAGIGSNQPQHF
NA	NA	TRBV28	TRBJ1-6	CASTGSSYNSPLHF
NA	NA	TRBV6-2/TRBV6-3	TRBJ1-1	CASSYPTSGGRLSNTEAFF
NA	NA	TRBV28	TRBJ2-1	CATRPGIVQYEQFF
NA	TRBD1	TRBV6-5	TRBJ1-2	CASIKGQGYGYTF
once	NA	TRBV5-1	TRBJ2-1	CASSLDLTGVYNEQFF
NA	NA	TRBV6-5	TRBJ2-1	CASGWGLAYNEQFF
NA	NA	TRBV3-1/TRBV3-2	TRBJ2-7	CASSQVWELQYF
NA	NA	TRBV28	TRBJ2-7	CASSLPGGHEQYF
NA	NA	TRBV5-5	TRBJ1-5	CASSFNGGGFQPQHF
once	NA	TRBV10-3	TRBJ1-3	CAISPSLTASGNTIYF
NA	NA	TRBV19	TRBJ2-1	CASRGIGRRHERFF
NA	NA	TRBV7-2	TRBJ2-3	CASSLAGGRTDTQYF
NA	TRBD1	TRBV6-6	TRBJ1-1	CASAKLTGGAEAFF
NA	NA	TRBV27	TRBJ1-1	CASRDPQGYSEAFF
NA	NA	TRBV29-1	TRBJ1-5	CSVGGRDQPQHF
NA	NA	TRBV2	TRBJ1-5	CACGAGRDQPQHF